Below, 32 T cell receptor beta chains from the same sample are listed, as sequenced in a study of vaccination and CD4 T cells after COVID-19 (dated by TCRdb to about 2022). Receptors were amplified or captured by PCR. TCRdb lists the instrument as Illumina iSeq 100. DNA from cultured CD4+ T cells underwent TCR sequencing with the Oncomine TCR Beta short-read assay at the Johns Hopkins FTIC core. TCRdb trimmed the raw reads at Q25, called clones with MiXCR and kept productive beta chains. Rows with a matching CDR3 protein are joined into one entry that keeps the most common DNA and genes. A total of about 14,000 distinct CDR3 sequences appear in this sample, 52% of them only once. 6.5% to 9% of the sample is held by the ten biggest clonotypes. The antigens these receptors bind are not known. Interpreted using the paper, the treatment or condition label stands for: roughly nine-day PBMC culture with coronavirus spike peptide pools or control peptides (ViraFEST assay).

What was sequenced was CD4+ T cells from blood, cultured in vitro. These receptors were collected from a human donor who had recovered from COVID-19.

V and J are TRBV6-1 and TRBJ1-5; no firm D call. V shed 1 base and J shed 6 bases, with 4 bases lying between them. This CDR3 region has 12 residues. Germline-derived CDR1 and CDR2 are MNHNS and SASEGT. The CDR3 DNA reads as TGTGCCAGCAGTGAAGGGAGTCAGCCCCAGCATTTT. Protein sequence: CASSEGSQPQHF.

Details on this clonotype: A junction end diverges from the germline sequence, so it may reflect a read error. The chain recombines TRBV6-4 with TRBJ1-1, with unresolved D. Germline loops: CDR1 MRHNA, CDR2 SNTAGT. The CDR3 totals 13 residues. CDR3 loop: CASSDSENSEAFF. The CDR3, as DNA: TGTGCCAGCAGTGACTCGGAGAACTCTGAAGCTTTCTTT.

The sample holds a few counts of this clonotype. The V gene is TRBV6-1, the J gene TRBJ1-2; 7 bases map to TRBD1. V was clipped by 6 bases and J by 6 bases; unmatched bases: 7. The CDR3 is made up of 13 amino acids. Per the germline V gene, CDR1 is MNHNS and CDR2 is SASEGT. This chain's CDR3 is CASSSRQGHGYTF. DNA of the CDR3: TGTGCCAGCAGCAGCCGACAGGGTCATGGCTACACCTTC.

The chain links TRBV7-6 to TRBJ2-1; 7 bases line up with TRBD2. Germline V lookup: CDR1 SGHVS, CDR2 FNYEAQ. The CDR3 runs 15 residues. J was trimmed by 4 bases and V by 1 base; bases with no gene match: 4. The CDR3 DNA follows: TGTGCCAGCAGCTTAGGGCTAGCGGAGTACAATGAGCAGTTCTTC. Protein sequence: CASSLGLAEYNEQFF.

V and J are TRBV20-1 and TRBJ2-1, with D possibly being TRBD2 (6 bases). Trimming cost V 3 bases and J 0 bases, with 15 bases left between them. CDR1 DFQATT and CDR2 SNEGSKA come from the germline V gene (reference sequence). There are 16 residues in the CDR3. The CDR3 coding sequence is TGCAGTGCTAGTGGGACTTTTAGTCCCTCCTACAATGAGCAGTTCTTC. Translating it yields CSASGTFSPSYNEQFF.

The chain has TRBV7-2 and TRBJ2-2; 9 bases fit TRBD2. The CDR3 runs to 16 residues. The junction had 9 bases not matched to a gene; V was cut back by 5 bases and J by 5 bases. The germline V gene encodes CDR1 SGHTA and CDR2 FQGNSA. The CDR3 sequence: CASSPTGAGGTGELFF. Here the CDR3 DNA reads TGTGCCAGCAGCCCAACCGGAGCGGGAGGAACCGGGGAGCTGTTTTTT.

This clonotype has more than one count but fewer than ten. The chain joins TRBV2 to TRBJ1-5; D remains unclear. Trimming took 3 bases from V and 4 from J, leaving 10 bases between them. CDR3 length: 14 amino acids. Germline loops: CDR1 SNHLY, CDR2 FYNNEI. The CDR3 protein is CASSDRLPNQPQHF. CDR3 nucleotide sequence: TGTGCCAGCAGTGACAGGTTGCCGAATCAGCCCCAGCATTTT. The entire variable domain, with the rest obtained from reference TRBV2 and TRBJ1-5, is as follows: EPEVTQTPSHQVTQMGQEVILRCVPISNHLYFYWYRQILGQKVEFLVSFYNNEISEKSEIFDDQFSVERPDGSNFTLKIRSTKLEDSAMYFCASSDRLPNQPQHFGDGTRLSIL.

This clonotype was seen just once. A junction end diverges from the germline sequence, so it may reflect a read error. In nucleotides, the CDR3 is TGTGCCACCAGCAACCGAGGCGACAGGCCTTCTGGGGCCAACGTCCCGACTTTC. It specifies CATSNRGDRPSGANVPTF. The chain couples TRBV15 to TRBJ2-6; tentatively, D is TRBD1 (6 bases). The CDR3 consists of 18 residues. Per germline, CDR1 LNHNV and CDR2 YYDKDF (reference sequence).

CDR3 DNA: TGTGCCAGCCAGTTGGGGGGACGCACAGATACGCAGTATTTT. Translation: CASQLGGRTDTQYF. The rearrangement links TRBV6-1 to TRBJ2-3, with D maybe TRBD2 (6 bases). The CDR3 has 14 amino acids. Trimming stripped 8 bases from V and 1 base from J, with 13 bases between. CDR1 MNHNS and CDR2 SASEGT come from the germline V gene.

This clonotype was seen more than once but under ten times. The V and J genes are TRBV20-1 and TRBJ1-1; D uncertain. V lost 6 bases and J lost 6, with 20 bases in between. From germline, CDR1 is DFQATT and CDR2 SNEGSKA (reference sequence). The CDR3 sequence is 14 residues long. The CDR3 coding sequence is TGCAGTGCCCCGGCCCATGGGCAGTTTGCTGAAGCTTTCTTT. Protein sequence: CSAPAHGQFAEAFF.

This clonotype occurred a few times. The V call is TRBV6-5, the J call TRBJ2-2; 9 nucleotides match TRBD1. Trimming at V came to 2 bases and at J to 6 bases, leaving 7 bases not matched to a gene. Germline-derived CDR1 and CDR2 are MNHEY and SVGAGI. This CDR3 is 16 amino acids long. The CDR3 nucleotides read TGTGCCAGCAGTTACCCAAAGGGACAGGGCGCCGGGGAGCTGTTTTTT. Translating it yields CASSYPKGQGAGELFF.

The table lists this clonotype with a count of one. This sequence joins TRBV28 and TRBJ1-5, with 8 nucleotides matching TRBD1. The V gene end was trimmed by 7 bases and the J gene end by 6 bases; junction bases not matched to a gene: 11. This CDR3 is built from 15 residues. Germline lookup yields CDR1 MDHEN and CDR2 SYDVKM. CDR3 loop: CASITQGAIGQPQHF. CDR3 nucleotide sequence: TGTGCCAGCATCACTCAGGGGGCAATTGGTCAGCCCCAGCATTTT.

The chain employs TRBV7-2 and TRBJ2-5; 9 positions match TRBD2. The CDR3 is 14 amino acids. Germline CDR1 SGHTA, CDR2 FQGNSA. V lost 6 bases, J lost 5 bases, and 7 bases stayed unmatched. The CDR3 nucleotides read TGTGCCAGCAGGCGCGGGGGGGCGTCGGAGACCCAGTACTTC. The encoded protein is CASRRGGASETQYF.

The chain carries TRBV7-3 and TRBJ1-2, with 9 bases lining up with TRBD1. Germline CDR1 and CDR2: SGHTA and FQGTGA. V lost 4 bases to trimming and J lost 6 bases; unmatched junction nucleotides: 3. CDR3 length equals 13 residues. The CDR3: CASSSRTGDGYTF. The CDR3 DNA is TGTGCCAGCAGCTCCCGGACAGGGGATGGCTACACCTTC.

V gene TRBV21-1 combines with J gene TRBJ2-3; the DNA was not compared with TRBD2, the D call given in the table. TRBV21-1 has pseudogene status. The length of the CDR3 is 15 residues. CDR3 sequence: CATSSSGASTDTQYF. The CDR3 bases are TGTGCCACCTCGAGTTCGGGAGCGAGCACAGATACGCAGTATTTT.

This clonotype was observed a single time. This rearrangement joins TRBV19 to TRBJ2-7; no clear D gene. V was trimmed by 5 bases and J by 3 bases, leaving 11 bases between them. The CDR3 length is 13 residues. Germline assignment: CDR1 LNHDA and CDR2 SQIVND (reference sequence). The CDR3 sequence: CASSDARIYEQYF. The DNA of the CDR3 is TGTGCCAGTAGTGACGCTAGGATCTACGAGCAGTACTTC.

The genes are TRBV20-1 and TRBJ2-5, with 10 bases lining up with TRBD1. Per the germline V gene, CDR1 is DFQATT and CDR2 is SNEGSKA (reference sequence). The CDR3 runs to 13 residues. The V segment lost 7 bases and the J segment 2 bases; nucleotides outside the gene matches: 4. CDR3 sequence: CSEEDRGQETQYF. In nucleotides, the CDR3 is TGCAGTGAGGAGGACAGGGGGCAAGAGACCCAGTACTTC.

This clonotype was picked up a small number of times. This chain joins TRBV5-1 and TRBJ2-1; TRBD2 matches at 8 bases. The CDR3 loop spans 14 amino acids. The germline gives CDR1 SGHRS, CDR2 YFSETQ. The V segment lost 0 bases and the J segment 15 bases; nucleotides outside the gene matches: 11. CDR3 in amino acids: CASSLDTPGLEGFF. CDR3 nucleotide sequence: TGCGCCAGCAGCTTGGACACACCGGGACTAGAGGGGTTCTTC.

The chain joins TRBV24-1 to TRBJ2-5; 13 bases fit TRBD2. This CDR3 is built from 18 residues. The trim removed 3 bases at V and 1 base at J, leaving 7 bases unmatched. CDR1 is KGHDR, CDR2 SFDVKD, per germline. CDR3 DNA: TGTGCCACCAGTGATAGCCGTGGACTAGCGGGGGTCCAAGAGACCCAGTACTTC. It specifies CATSDSRGLAGVQETQYF.

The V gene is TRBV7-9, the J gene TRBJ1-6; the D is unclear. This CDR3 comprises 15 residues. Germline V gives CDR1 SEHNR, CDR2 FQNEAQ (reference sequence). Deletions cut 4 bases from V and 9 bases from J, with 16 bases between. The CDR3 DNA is TGTGCCAGCAGCTCAAGGAGAAGCGGGTTTTCACCCCTCCACTTT. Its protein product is CASSSRRSGFSPLHF. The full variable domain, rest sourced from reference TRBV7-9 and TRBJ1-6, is DTGVSQNPRHKITKRGQNVTFRCDPISEHNRLYWYRQTLGQGPEFLTYFQNEAQLEKSRLLSDRFSAERPKGSFSTLEIQRTEQGDSAMYLCASSSRRSGFSPLHFGNGTRLTVT.

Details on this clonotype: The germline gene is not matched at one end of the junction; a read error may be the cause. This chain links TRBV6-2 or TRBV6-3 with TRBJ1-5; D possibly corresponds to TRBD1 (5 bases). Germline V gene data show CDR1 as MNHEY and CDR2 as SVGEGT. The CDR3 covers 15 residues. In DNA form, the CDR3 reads TGTGCCAGCAGATACTCCAGGGAGAGCAATCAGCCCCAGCATTTT. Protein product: CASRYSRESNQPQHF.

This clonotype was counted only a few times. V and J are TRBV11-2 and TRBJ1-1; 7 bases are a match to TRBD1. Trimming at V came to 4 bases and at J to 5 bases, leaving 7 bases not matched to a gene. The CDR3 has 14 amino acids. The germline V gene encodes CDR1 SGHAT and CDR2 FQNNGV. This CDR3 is CASSYQGGGTEAFF. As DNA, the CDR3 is TGTGCCAGCAGCTACCAGGGGGGAGGGACTGAAGCTTTCTTT.

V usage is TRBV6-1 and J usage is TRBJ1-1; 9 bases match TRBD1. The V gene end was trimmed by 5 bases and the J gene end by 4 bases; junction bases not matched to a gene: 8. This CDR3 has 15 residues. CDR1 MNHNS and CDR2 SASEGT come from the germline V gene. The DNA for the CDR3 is TGTGCCAGCAGTATGACAGGGGGAATAGGCACTGAAGCTTTCTTT. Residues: CASSMTGGIGTEAFF.

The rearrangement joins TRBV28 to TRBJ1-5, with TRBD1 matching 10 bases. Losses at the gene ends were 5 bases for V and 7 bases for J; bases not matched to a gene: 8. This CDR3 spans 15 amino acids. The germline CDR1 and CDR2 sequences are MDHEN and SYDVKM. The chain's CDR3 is CASSVGQGGVQPQHF. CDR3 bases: TGTGCCAGCAGTGTCGGACAGGGGGGGGTCCAGCCCCAGCATTTT.

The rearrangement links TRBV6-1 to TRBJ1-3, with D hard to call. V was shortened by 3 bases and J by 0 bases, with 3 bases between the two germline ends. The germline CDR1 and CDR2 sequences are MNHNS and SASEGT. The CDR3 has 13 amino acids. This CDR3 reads CASSESSGNTIYF. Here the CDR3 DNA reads TGTGCCAGCAGTGAGAGCTCTGGAAACACCATATATTTT.

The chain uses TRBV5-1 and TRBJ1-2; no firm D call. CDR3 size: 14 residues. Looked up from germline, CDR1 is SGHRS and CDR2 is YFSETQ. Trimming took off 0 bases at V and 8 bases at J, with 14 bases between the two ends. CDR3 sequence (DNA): TGCGCCAGCAGCTTGGGGCAGAGCTCGTGGGGCTACACCTTC. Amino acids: CASSLGQSSWGYTF.

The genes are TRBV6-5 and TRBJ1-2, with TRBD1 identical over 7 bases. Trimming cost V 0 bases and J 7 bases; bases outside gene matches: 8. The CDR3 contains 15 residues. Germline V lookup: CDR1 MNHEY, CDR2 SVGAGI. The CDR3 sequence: CASSYSQGSRSGYTF. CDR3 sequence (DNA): TGTGCCAGCAGTTACTCACAGGGGAGTAGGAGTGGCTACACCTTC.

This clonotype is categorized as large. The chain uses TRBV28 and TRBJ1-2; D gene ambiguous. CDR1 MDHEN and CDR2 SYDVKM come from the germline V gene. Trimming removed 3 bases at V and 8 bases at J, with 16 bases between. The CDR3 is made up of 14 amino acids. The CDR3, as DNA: TGTGCCAGCAGTTTCCCGGGCCCAAGACGGGGCTACACCTTC. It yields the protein CASSFPGPRRGYTF.

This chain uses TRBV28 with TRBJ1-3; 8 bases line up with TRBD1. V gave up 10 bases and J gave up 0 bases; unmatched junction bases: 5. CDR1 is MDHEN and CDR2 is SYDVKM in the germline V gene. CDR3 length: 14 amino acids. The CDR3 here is CATGGTSSGNTIYF. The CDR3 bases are TGTGCCACAGGGGGCACCAGCTCTGGAAACACCATATATTTT.

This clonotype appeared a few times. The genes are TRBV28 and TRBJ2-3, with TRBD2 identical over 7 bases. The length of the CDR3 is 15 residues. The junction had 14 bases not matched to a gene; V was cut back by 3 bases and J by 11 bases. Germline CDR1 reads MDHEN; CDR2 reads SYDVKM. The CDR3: CASSLASMSGERQYF. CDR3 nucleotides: TGTGCCAGCAGTTTGGCCTCCATGAGCGGGGAGAGGCAGTATTTT.

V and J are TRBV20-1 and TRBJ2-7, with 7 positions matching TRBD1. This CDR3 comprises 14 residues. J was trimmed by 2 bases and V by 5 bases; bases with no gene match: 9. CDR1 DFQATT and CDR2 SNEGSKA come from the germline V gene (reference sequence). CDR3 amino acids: CSAGGAQGAYEQYF. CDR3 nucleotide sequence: TGCAGTGCTGGGGGCGCTCAGGGGGCCTACGAGCAGTACTTC.

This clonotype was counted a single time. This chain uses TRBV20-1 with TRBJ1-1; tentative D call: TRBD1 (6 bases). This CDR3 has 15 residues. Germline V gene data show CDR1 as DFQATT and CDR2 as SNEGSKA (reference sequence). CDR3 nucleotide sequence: TGCAATGCCCCTTACCGGGGACACTTGAACACTGAAGCTTTCTTT. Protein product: CNAPYRGHLNTEAFF.